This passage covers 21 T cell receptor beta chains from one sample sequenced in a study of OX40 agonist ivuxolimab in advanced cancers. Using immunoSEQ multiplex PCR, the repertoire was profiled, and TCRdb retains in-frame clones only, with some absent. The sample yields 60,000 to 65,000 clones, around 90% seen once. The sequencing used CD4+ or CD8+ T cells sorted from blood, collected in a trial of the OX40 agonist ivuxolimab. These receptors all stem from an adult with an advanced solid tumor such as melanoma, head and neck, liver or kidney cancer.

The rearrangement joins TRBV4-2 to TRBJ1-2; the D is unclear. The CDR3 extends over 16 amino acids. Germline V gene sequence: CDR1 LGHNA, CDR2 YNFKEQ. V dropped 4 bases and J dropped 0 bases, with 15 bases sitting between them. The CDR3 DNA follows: TGTGCCAGCAGCCCAACCTCGACCACCCCTAACTATGGCTACACCTTC. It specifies CASSPTSTTPNYGYTF.

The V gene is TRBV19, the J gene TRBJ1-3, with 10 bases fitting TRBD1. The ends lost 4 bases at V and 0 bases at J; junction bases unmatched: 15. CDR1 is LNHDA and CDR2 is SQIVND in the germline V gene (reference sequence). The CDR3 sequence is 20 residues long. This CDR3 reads CASSTSGTGEGLRSGNTIYF. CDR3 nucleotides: TGTGCCAGTAGTACCTCCGGGACAGGGGAAGGCCTTCGCTCTGGAAACACCATATATTTT.

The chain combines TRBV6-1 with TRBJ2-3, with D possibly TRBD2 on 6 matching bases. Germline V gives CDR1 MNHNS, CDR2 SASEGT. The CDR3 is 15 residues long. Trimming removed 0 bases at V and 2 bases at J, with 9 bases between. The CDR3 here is CASSEATRNTDTQYF. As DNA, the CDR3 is TGTGCCAGCAGTGAAGCGACTAGAAACACAGATACGCAGTATTTT.

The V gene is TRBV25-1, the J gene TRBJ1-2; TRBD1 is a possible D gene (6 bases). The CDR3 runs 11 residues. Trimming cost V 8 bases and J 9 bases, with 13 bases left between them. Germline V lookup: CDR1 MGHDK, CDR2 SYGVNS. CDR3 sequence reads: CASEGQSRYTF. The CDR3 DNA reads TGTGCCAGCGAAGGACAGTCGCGCTACACCTTC.

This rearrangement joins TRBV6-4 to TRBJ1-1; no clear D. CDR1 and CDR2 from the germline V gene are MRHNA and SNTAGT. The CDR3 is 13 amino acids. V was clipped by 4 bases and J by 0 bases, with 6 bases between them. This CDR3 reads CASSVRLNTEAFF. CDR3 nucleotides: TGTGCCAGCAGTGTGCGGCTGAACACTGAAGCTTTCTTT.

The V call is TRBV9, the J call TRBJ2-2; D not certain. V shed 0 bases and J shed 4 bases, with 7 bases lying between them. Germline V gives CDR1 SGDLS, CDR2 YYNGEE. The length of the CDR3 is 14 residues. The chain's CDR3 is CASSVAGRTGELFF. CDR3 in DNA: TGTGCCAGCAGCGTAGCGGGCCGCACCGGGGAGCTGTTTTTT.

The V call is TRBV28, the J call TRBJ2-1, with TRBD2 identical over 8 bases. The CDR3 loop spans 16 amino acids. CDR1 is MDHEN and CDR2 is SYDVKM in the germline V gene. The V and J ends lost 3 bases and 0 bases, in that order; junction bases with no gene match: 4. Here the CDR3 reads CASSLGSGNSYNEQFF. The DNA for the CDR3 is TGTGCCAGCAGTTTGGGTAGCGGGAACTCCTACAATGAGCAGTTCTTC.

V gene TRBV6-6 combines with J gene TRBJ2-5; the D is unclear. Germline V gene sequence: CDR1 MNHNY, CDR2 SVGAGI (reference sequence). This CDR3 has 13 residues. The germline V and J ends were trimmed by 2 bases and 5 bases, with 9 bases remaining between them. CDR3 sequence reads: CASSYTLRETQYF. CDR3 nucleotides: TGTGCCAGCAGTTACACCCTACGGGAGACCCAGTACTTC.

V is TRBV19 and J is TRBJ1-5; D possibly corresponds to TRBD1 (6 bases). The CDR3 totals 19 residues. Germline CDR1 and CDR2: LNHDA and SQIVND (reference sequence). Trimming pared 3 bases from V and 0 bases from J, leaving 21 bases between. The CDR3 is CASSIPPSAGTSSNQPQHF. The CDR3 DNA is TGTGCCAGTAGTATTCCCCCCTCTGCCGGGACAAGTAGCAATCAGCCCCAGCATTTT.

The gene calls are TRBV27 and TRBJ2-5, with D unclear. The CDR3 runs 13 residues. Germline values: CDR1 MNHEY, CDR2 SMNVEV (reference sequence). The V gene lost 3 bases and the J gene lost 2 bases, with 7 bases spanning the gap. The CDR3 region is CASSFREQETQYF. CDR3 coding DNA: TGTGCCAGCAGTTTTCGAGAGCAAGAGACCCAGTACTTC.

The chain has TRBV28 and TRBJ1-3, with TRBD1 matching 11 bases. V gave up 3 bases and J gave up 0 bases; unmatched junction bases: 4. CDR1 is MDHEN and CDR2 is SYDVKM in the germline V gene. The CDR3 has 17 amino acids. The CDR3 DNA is TGTGCCAGCAGTTTGCCCGGGACAGGGGGCTCTGGAAACACCATATATTTT. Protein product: CASSLPGTGGSGNTIYF.

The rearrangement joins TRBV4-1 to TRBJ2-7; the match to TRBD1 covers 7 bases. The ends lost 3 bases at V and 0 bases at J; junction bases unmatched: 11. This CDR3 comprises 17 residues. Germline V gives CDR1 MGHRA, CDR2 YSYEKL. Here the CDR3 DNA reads TGCGCCAGCAGCCAGACCCCCGGGACAGCGATCTCCTACGAGCAGTACTTC. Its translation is CASSQTPGTAISYEQYF.

This chain's CDR3 is CASSLTAGGRAKNIQYF. CDR3 bases: TGTGCCAGCAGCTTAACGGCCGGCGGGAGGGCCAAAAACATTCAGTACTTC. The chain combines TRBV7-2 with TRBJ2-4, with 8 bases lining up with TRBD2. CDR1 is SGHTA and CDR2 is FQGNSA in the germline V gene. Trimming cost V 2 bases and J 1 base; bases outside gene matches: 7. This CDR3 is 17 amino acids long.

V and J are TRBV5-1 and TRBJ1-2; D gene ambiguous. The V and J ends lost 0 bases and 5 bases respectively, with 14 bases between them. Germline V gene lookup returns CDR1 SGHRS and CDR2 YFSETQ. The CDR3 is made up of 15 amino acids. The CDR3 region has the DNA TGCGCCAGCAGCTTGGAGCCGGACCTGAAGTATGGCTACACCTTC. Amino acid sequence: CASSLEPDLKYGYTF.

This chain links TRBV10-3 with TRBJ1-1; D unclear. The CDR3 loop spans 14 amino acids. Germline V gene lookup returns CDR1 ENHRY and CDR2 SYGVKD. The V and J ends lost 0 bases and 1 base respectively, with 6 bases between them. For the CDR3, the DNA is TGTGCCATCAGTGAGTCGAAGGGGAACACTGAAGCTTTCTTT. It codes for CAISESKGNTEAFF.

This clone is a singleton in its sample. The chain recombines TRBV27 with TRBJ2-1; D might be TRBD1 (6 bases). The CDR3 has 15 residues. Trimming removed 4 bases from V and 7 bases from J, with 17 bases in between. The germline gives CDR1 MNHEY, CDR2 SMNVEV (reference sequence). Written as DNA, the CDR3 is TGTGCCAGCAGTTCCCCTGCACTAGGGGGAAATGAGCAGTTCTTC. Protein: CASSSPALGGNEQFF.

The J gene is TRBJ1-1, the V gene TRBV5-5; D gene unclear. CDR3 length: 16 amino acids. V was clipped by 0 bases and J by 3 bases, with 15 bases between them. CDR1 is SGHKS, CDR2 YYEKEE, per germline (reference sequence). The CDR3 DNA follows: TGTGCCAGCAGCTTGGAAGGGATAGGCTTCGACACTGAAGCTTTCTTT. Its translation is CASSLEGIGFDTEAFF. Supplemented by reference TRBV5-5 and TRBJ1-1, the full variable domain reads DAGVTQSPTHLIKTRGQQVTLRCSPISGHKSVSWYQQVLGQGPQFIFQYYEKEERGRGNFPDRFSARQFPNYSSELNVNALLLGDSALYLCASSLEGIGFDTEAFFGQGTRLTVV.

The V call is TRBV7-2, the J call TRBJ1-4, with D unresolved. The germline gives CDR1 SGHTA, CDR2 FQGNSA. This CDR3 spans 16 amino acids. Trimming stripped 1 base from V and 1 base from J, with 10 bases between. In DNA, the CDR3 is TGTGCCAGCAGCTTAGGTTATCGCAGAACTAATGAAAAACTGTTTTTT. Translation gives CASSLGYRRTNEKLFF.

DNA for the CDR3: TGTGCCAGCAGTTCTCCACTTAACTATGGCTACACCTTC. It specifies CASSSPLNYGYTF. The chain carries TRBV6-5 and TRBJ1-2, with no clear D. Trimming shortened V by 4 bases and J by 1 base, and 7 bases separated the two germline ends. The germline V gene encodes CDR1 MNHEY and CDR2 SVGAGI. The CDR3 sequence is 13 residues long.

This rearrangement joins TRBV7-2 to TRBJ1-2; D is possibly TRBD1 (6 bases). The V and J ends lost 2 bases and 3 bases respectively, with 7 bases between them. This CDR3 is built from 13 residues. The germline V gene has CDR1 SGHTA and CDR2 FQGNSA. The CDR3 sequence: CASSLPGDYGYTF. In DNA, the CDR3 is TGTGCCAGCAGCTTACCAGGGGACTATGGCTACACCTTC.

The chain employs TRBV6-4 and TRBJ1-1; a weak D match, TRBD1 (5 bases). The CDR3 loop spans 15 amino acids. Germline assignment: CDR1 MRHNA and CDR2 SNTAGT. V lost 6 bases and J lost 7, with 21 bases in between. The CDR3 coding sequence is TGTGCCAGCAGCGCCCTCGGGCAGGGAAAGGGTGAAGCTTTCTTT. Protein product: CASSALGQGKGEAFF.